The next 21 T cell receptor beta chains were all read from a single sample in a study of human T cells and chemical hapten exposure. As to time point: healthy volunteer bleed at 2 weeks. Whole blood, unfractionated, served as the material for total RNA extraction. TCRdb fed the RACE reads into MiXCR, producing one record per CDR3 protein. The table has around 130,000 distinct CDR3 sequences, more than 7.5% seen once; the top ten hold roughly 1.8%. Material for sequencing was whole blood. These receptors were taken from a male donor in good health. Some clones in this sample may be carry-over from other donors' samples.

This clonotype has a handful of counts. The rearrangement links TRBV6-1 to TRBJ2-7; 11 bases are shared with TRBD2. The CDR3 consists of 15 residues. Germline-derived CDR1 and CDR2 are MNHNS and SASEGT. Losses at the gene ends were 2 bases for V and 4 bases for J; bases not matched to a gene: 4. DNA for the CDR3: TGTGCCAGCAGTGAACCTACTAGCGGGAGATACGAGCAGTACTTC. Its translation is CASSEPTSGRYEQYF.

This clonotype turned up a few times. The chain links TRBV5-1 to TRBJ2-1, with 11 bases identical to TRBD2. Germline CDR1 and CDR2: SGHRS and YFSETQ. The CDR3 has 15 residues. The V gene end was trimmed by 2 bases and the J gene end by 7 bases; junction bases not matched to a gene: 5. The CDR3 protein is CASSFGSGGANEQFF. The CDR3 DNA reads as TGCGCCAGCAGCTTCGGTAGCGGGGGGGCAAATGAGCAGTTCTTC.

A note on this clonotype: A much larger clone is a single base away; this may be a read error. The chain combines TRBV6-2 or TRBV6-3 with TRBJ2-7; perhaps TRBD2 as D (6 bases). CDR3 length: 13 amino acids. Germline CDR1 is MNHEY and CDR2 is SVGEGT. The CDR3: CAGSYSEGKEQYF. The CDR3 bases are TGTGCCGGCAGTTACTCGGAGGGGAAGGAGCAGTACTTC.

The chain couples TRBV4-2 to TRBJ1-6, with 8 bases fitting TRBD1. V shed 0 bases, J shed 9 bases, and the junction held 10 bases outside the gene matches. Germline V gene lookup returns CDR1 LGHNA and CDR2 YNFKEQ. CDR3 length: 17 amino acids. Here the CDR3 DNA reads TGTGCCAGCAGCCAAGAGTCAACAGGGGGGAGGATTTCACCCCTCCACTTT. Translating gives CASSQESTGGRISPLHF.

The V call is TRBV5-4, the J call TRBJ2-3; D gene uncertain. With 4 bases removed from V and 1 base from J, the gap between germline ends came to 10 bases. Germline V lookup: CDR1 SGHNT, CDR2 YYREEE (reference sequence). The CDR3 totals 14 residues. Written as DNA, the CDR3 is TGTGCCAGCAGCCAGACCTACCGCACAGATACGCAGTATTTT. This sequence encodes CASSQTYRTDTQYF.

This clonotype has a count of ten or more. This rearrangement joins TRBV2 to TRBJ1-4; D remains unclear. The CDR3 is 14 residues long. Germline loops: CDR1 SNHLY, CDR2 FYNNEI. V lost 4 bases, J lost 7 bases, and 13 bases lay in between. The CDR3: CASSVWDAVEKLFF. Here the CDR3 DNA reads TGTGCCAGCAGTGTTTGGGATGCGGTTGAAAAACTGTTTTTT.

In its sample, this clonotype was seen a few times. The rearrangement links TRBV12-3 or TRBV12-4 to TRBJ1-1; 8 bases agree with TRBD1. With 6 bases clipped from V and 2 bases from J, the junction kept 5 bases outside the gene matches. CDR3 length: 14 residues. As DNA, the CDR3 is TGTGCCAGCAGGGGGACAGGTGTTAACACTGAAGCTTTCTTT. This sequence encodes CASRGTGVNTEAFF.

This clonotype came up many times. The V and J genes are TRBV20-1 and TRBJ1-2; D is undetermined. The CDR3 is 14 residues long. V was trimmed by 3 bases and J by 8 bases, leaving 19 bases between them. CDR1 is DFQATT and CDR2 is SNEGSKA in the germline V gene (reference sequence). Written as DNA, the CDR3 is TGCAGTGCTAGCTCTAAGTCCAGGATCGACGGCTACACCTTC. Protein sequence: CSASSKSRIDGYTF.

This clonotype occurred many times. The J gene is TRBJ1-1, the V gene TRBV7-2; no definite D call. There are 14 residues in the CDR3. Germline values: CDR1 SGHTA, CDR2 FQGNSA. The V and J ends lost 4 bases and 4 bases respectively, with 13 bases between them. The CDR3 coding sequence is TGTGCCAGCAGCTCCGTCGGGCCTGGCACTGAAGCTTTCTTT. Its protein is CASSSVGPGTEAFF.

This clonotype occurred a few times. The chain has TRBV6-1 and TRBJ2-1; D perhaps matches TRBD2 (6 bases). From germline, CDR1 is MNHNS and CDR2 SASEGT. V dropped 2 bases and J dropped 5 bases, with 22 bases sitting between them. The CDR3 loop spans 18 amino acids. The CDR3 DNA reads as TGTGCCAGCAGTGAATGGGGGAGGAAGGGCGGGATTGACAATGAGCAGTTCTTC. Amino acid sequence: CASSEWGRKGGIDNEQFF.

CDR3 sequence (DNA): TGTGCCAGCAGCGTCTTCCCCTACAATGAGCAGTTCTTC. It translates to CASSVFPYNEQFF. This chain links TRBV7-3 with TRBJ2-1; D gene unclear. V was shortened by 5 bases and J by 2 bases, with 7 bases between the two germline ends. CDR1 is SGHTA, CDR2 FQGTGA, per germline. The CDR3 contains 13 residues. The entire variable domain, with the rest obtained from reference TRBV7-3 and TRBJ2-1, is as follows: GAGVSQTPSNKVTEKGKYVELRCDPISGHTALYWYRQSLGQGPEFLIYFQGTGAADDSGLPNDRFFAVRPEGSVSTLKIQRTERGDSAVYLCASSVFPYNEQFFGPGTRLTVL.

The chain links TRBV9 to TRBJ2-3; 16 bases align to TRBD2. This CDR3 contains 21 residues. V dropped 2 bases and J dropped 0; count of bases not matched to a gene: 12. CDR1 is SGDLS, CDR2 YYNGEE, per germline. The CDR3 region is CASSVPRGGLAGGLSTDTQYF. The CDR3 DNA reads TGTGCCAGCAGCGTCCCCCGAGGGGGACTAGCGGGGGGGCTAAGCACAGATACGCAGTATTTT.

The chain combines TRBV10-3 with TRBJ2-7; TRBD2 matches 11 bases. There are 14 residues in the CDR3. V dropped 10 bases and J dropped 2; count of bases not matched to a gene: 7. The V gene's germline CDR1 is ENHRY and CDR2 SYGVKD. DNA of the CDR3: TGTGCCACCCTTGGGACTAGCGGCCCCTACGAGCAGTACTTC. Translation gives CATLGTSGPYEQYF.

This clonotype has ten or more counts. The chain employs TRBV20-1 and TRBJ2-5; no firm D call. CDR1 and CDR2 from the germline V gene are DFQATT and SNEGSKA (reference sequence). The CDR3 sequence is 13 residues long. Trimming pared 3 bases from V and 3 bases from J, leaving 11 bases between. The CDR3 nucleotides read TGCAGTGCTAGCTGGCAGCTCGAAGAGACCCAGTACTTC. As protein: CSASWQLEETQYF.

This clonotype was seen many times. V usage is TRBV5-1 and J usage is TRBJ1-2; a weak D match, TRBD1 (5 bases). The CDR3 runs to 13 residues. Deletions cut 4 bases from V and 8 bases from J, with 15 bases between. The germline gives CDR1 SGHRS, CDR2 YFSETQ. CDR3 sequence reads: CASSDGAPEGYTF. The CDR3 DNA reads TGCGCCAGCAGCGACGGGGCCCCTGAAGGCTACACCTTC.

This clonotype was counted a few times. V is TRBV30 and J is TRBJ1-2, with TRBD1 matching over 8 bases. Germline values: CDR1 GTSNPN, CDR2 SVGIG (reference sequence). The CDR3 extends over 14 amino acids. J gave up 4 bases and V 0 bases, and 4 bases lay outside the gene matches. CDR3 in amino acids: CAWSVPGQGYGYTF. In DNA form, the CDR3 reads TGTGCCTGGAGTGTACCCGGACAGGGCTATGGCTACACCTTC.

The chain employs TRBV7-3 and TRBJ2-5, with 10 bases aligning to TRBD2. The CDR3 covers 15 residues. Germline CDR1 and CDR2: SGHTA and FQGTGA. After removal of 2 bases from V and 7 bases from J, the junction contained 7 bases not matched to a gene. In nucleotides, the CDR3 is TGTGCCAGCAGCTTAGTAGCGGGGGGACTGGTGACCCAGTACTTC. This gives the protein CASSLVAGGLVTQYF.

This CDR3 is CASRATANYGYTF. CDR3 in DNA: TGTGCCAGCAGGGCGACAGCTAACTATGGCTACACCTTC. The chain joins TRBV2 to TRBJ1-2; TRBD1 is a possible D gene (5 bases). V was cut by 6 bases and J by 0 bases, with 8 bases left in between. In germline, CDR1 is SNHLY, CDR2 FYNNEI. This CDR3 has 13 amino acids.

The chain combines TRBV20-1 with TRBJ2-7; 10 nucleotides align to TRBD2. This CDR3 has 13 amino acids. J was trimmed by 2 bases and V by 6 bases; bases with no gene match: 4. Germline V gene data show CDR1 as DFQATT and CDR2 as SNEGSKA (reference sequence). The CDR3 nucleotides read TGCAGTGCACAAGCGGGAGGGCCCTACGAGCAGTACTTC. Its protein product is CSAQAGGPYEQYF.

This clonotype was seen only a few times. The V and J genes are TRBV5-1 and TRBJ2-6; D may be TRBD1 (5 bases). The V end was cut by 0 bases, the J end by 0 bases, with 16 bases between. The length of the CDR3 is 19 residues. Germline V lookup: CDR1 SGHRS, CDR2 YFSETQ. The CDR3 here is CASSLETAIGPSGANVLTF. CDR3 coding DNA: TGCGCCAGCAGCTTGGAGACAGCCATAGGACCCTCTGGGGCCAACGTCCTGACTTTC.

Many counts were recorded for this clonotype. V and J are TRBV6-5 and TRBJ2-5; 13 bases are a match to TRBD2. Germline assignment: CDR1 MNHEY and CDR2 SVGAGI. Trimming took 7 bases from V and 5 from J; bases not matched to a gene: 4. The CDR3 runs 14 residues. CDR3: CASTGTSGTETQYF. In DNA, the CDR3 is TGTGCCAGCACCGGGACTAGCGGGACCGAGACCCAGTACTTC.